Below, 28 T cell receptor beta chains from the same sample are listed, as sequenced in a study of OX40 agonist ivuxolimab in advanced cancers. Generated by immunoSEQ multiplex PCR, the TCRdb table keeps only in-frame clones and is missing some. The sample contains approximately 110,000 clones, 85% to 95% of which appear only once. The sequences come from CD4+ or CD8+ T cells sorted from blood, collected in a trial of the OX40 agonist ivuxolimab. Receptor source: an adult with an advanced solid tumor such as melanoma, head and neck, liver or kidney cancer.

This chain joins TRBV4-1 and TRBJ2-3; 13 bases match TRBD2. Germline trimming cut 0 bases from V and 4 bases from J; bases unmatched to any gene: 13. Germline values: CDR1 MGHRA, CDR2 YSYEKL. The CDR3 is 20 residues long. The CDR3 DNA is TGCGCCAGCAGCCAAGATCGTGGGACTAGCGGGACCGCGGGCGCAGATACGCAGTATTTT. The encoded protein is CASSQDRGTSGTAGADTQYF.

On this clone itself: It may be a read error: a sequence one base away is much more abundant. The chain is built from TRBV5-1 and TRBJ1-5, with D unresolved. Germline values: CDR1 SGHRS, CDR2 YFSETQ. This CDR3 is built from 13 residues. CDR3 protein: CAGSFEGDRPQHF. The CDR3 coding sequence is TGCGCCGGCAGCTTCGAGGGCGATCGGCCCCAGCATTTT.

V is TRBV19 and J is TRBJ2-1; 7 bases map to TRBD2. CDR1 LNHDA and CDR2 SQIVND come from the germline V gene (reference sequence). Trimming cost V 7 bases and J 10 bases; bases outside gene matches: 7. The CDR3 runs 12 residues. CDR3 DNA: TGTGCCAGTAACGAGGGAGGGCCGGAGCAGTTCTTC. Its translation: CASNEGGPEQFF. Combining the CDR3 with reference TRBV19 and TRBJ2-1 gives the whole variable domain DGGITQSPKYLFRKEGQNVTLSCEQNLNHDAMYWYRQDPGQGLRLIYYSQIVNDFQKGDIAEGYSVSREKKESFPLTVTSAQKNPTAFYLCASNEGGPEQFFGPGTRLTVL.

This sequence joins TRBV28 and TRBJ2-3; 8 bases align to TRBD1. V lost 4 bases and J lost 2; bases outside the gene matches: 5. CDR1 MDHEN and CDR2 SYDVKM come from the germline V gene. There are 15 residues in the CDR3. The CDR3 here is CASSSTGANTDTQYF. For the CDR3, the DNA is TGTGCCAGCAGTTCGACAGGGGCGAACACAGATACGCAGTATTTT.

The chain uses TRBV5-1 and TRBJ2-1; 13 nucleotides line up with TRBD2. CDR3 length equals 14 residues. Germline-derived CDR1 and CDR2 are SGHRS and YFSETQ. J gave up 15 bases and V 3 bases, and 9 bases lay outside the gene matches. CDR3 loop: CASSSGLAGDYRFF. CDR3 nucleotides: TGCGCCAGCAGCTCCGGACTAGCGGGAGATTATCGGTTCTTC.

The chain joins TRBV5-1 to TRBJ1-1; no clear D gene. Germline-derived CDR1 and CDR2 are SGHRS and YFSETQ. Trimming pared 4 bases from V and 1 base from J, leaving 14 bases between. The CDR3 is 15 amino acids. CDR3 amino acids: CASSLSSDPNTEAFF. Here the CDR3 DNA reads TGCGCCAGCAGCCTCTCCTCAGATCCGAACACTGAAGCTTTCTTT.

CDR3 amino acids: CASSVGRWEGDRYSYEQYF. As DNA, the CDR3 is TGTGCCAGCAGCGTAGGTAGGTGGGAGGGGGACAGGTATTCCTACGAGCAGTACTTC. The chain links TRBV9 to TRBJ2-7; D is possibly TRBD1 (8 bases). Deletions cut 0 bases from V and 1 base from J, with 23 bases between. This CDR3 is built from 19 residues. In germline, CDR1 is SGDLS, CDR2 YYNGEE.

V gene TRBV29-1 combines with J gene TRBJ2-3; no clear D gene. Between the trimmed V and J ends, which lost 1 base and 4 bases, there was a span of 3 bases. The germline gives CDR1 SQVTM, CDR2 ANQGSEA. The CDR3 consists of 11 residues. CDR3 bases: TGCAGCGTTGAAGGGGCAGATACGCAGTATTTT. Translation: CSVEGADTQYF.

The genes are TRBV2 and TRBJ2-2, with D perhaps matching TRBD1 (6 bases). The CDR3 covers 14 residues. The V gene's germline CDR1 is SNHLY and CDR2 FYNNEI. Trimming removed 5 bases at V and 7 bases at J, with 14 bases between. This chain's CDR3 is CASSLGAYSGELFF. The CDR3 DNA sequence: TGTGCCAGCAGTTTGGGGGCCTATAGCGGGGAGCTGTTTTTT.

V usage is TRBV6-5 and J usage is TRBJ2-3, with D possibly being TRBD2 (6 bases). The V end was cut by 4 bases, the J end by 1 base, with 12 bases between. The CDR3 runs 15 residues. CDR1 MNHEY and CDR2 SVGAGI come from the germline V gene. The CDR3 sequence is CASSSRRGGTDTQYF. The CDR3 DNA sequence: TGTGCCAGCAGTTCCCGCCGCGGGGGCACAGATACGCAGTATTTT.

Notes on this clone: Other DNA sequences of this sample code for an identical CDR3. V is TRBV5-1 and J is TRBJ2-7, with TRBD2 matching 8 bases. The CDR3 has 15 amino acids. Germline CDR1 is SGHRS and CDR2 is YFSETQ. V lost 0 bases, J lost 4 bases, and 6 bases stayed unmatched. CDR3 amino acids: CASSLGGRGRYEQYF. The CDR3 DNA reads TGCGCCAGCAGCTTGGGGGGGCGCGGGAGGTACGAGCAGTACTTC. The full variable domain, with the rest looked up from reference TRBV5-1 and TRBJ2-7, is KAGVTQTPRYLIKTRGQQVTLSCSPISGHRSVSWYQQTPGQGLQFLFEYFSETQRNKGNFPGRFSGRQFSNSRSEMNVSTLELGDSALYLCASSLGGRGRYEQYFGPGTRLTVT.

This chain connects TRBV7-9 to TRBJ2-4; tentatively, D is TRBD2 (6 bases). This CDR3 is 14 amino acids long. Per the germline V gene, CDR1 is SEHNR and CDR2 is FQNEAQ (reference sequence). Trimming shortened V by 5 bases and J by 7 bases, and 15 bases separated the two germline ends. The CDR3, as DNA: TGTGCCAGCAGCCCGGGAGTCGGGTTGAACATTCAGTACTTC. Translated, it gives CASSPGVGLNIQYF.

V and J are TRBV23-1 and TRBJ2-6; D is unclear. TRBV23-1 is an open reading frame whose function is uncertain. CDR3 length equals 15 residues. Deletions cut 2 bases from V and 0 bases from J, with 5 bases between. The CDR3, as DNA: TGCGCCAGCAGTCAAAAAATCTCTGGGGCCAACGTCCTGACTTTC. Encoded protein: CASSQKISGANVLTF.

In this sample, this clone turned up once. The chain recombines TRBV19 with TRBJ2-5, with TRBD1 matching 10 bases. The CDR3 length is 15 residues. Unmatched junction bases numbered 8, after V lost 5 bases and J lost 5 bases. CDR1 and CDR2 (germline): LNHDA, SQIVND (reference sequence). The CDR3 bases are TGTGCCAGTAGTGCTGGGACAGGGGTTGGGGAGACCCAGTACTTC. As protein: CASSAGTGVGETQYF.

V gene TRBV18 combines with J gene TRBJ2-7, with D maybe TRBD2 (6 bases). The CDR3 has 16 residues. Germline CDR1 is KGHSH and CDR2 is LQKENI. Between the trimmed V and J ends, which lost 9 bases and 2 bases, there was a span of 23 bases. The CDR3 region has the DNA TGTGCCAGTATAGACCGAGCGGGTCACACCCCCTACGAGCAGTACTTC. This codes for CASIDRAGHTPYEQYF. Complete variable domain (other parts from reference TRBV18 and TRBJ2-7): NAGVMQNPRHLVRRRGQEARLRCSPMKGHSHVYWYRQLPEEGLKFMVYLQKENIIDESGMPKERFSAEFPKEGPSILRIQQVVRGDSAAYFCASIDRAGHTPYEQYFGPGTRLTVT.

The chain couples TRBV9 to TRBJ2-7; no definite D call. Germline lookup yields CDR1 SGDLS and CDR2 YYNGEE. The CDR3 sequence is 14 residues long. The germline V and J ends were trimmed by 0 bases and 3 bases, with 10 bases remaining between them. The CDR3: CASSVGGSDYEQYF. The CDR3 bases are TGTGCCAGCAGCGTAGGTGGCAGTGACTACGAGCAGTACTTC.

The V and J genes are TRBV10-2 and TRBJ2-1; TRBD2 might be the D (5 bases). Germline loops: CDR1 WSHSY, CDR2 SAAADI. This CDR3 region has 12 residues. The V end lost 2 bases, the J end lost 14 bases, and 13 bases lay between the germline ends. DNA of the CDR3: TGCGCCAGCAGTGAGAGGCCGGTGAGGGAGTTCTTC. This sequence encodes CASSERPVREFF.

The genes are TRBV5-1 and TRBJ1-2; maybe TRBD1 (6 bases). V was cut by 1 base and J by 7 bases, with 11 bases left in between. In germline, CDR1 is SGHRS, CDR2 YFSETQ. This CDR3 is built from 13 residues. The CDR3 nucleotides are TGCGCCAGCAGCTTGCTCGGGGGCTCTGGCTACACCTTC. This encodes CASSLLGGSGYTF.

The chain joins TRBV5-6 to TRBJ1-5; a weak D match, TRBD1 (5 bases). Deletions cut 7 bases from V and 2 bases from J, with 16 bases between. The length of the CDR3 is 15 residues. CDR1 SGHDT and CDR2 YYEEEE come from the germline V gene. CDR3 sequence reads: CASGRRGVGNQPQHF. DNA of the CDR3: TGTGCCAGCGGCCGTCGAGGGGTAGGCAATCAGCCCCAGCATTTT.

This sequence joins TRBV5-6 and TRBJ2-2; no definite D call. Per germline, CDR1 SGHDT and CDR2 YYEEEE. The CDR3 covers 16 residues. The V end was cut by 0 bases, the J end by 6 bases, with 15 bases between. The CDR3 protein is CASSLASHGIAGELFF. The DNA for the CDR3 is TGTGCCAGCAGCTTGGCTTCCCACGGAATCGCCGGGGAGCTGTTTTTT.

The chain has TRBV7-9 and TRBJ2-5; TRBD2 matches at 7 bases. V was clipped by 0 bases and J by 3 bases; unmatched bases: 4. Germline CDR1 and CDR2: SEHNR and FQNEAQ (reference sequence). This CDR3 has 15 residues. In DNA form, the CDR3 reads TGTGCCAGCAGCTTAGCGGAGGGAGGGGAAGAGACCCAGTACTTC. It translates to CASSLAEGGEETQYF.

This clone was picked up one time. V usage is TRBV19 and J usage is TRBJ2-5; 14 nucleotides agree with TRBD2. Germline values: CDR1 LNHDA, CDR2 SQIVND (reference sequence). Germline trimming cut 6 bases from V and 5 bases from J; bases unmatched to any gene: 11. The CDR3 has 17 amino acids. The CDR3 here is CASSTGTSGSVGETQYF. The CDR3, as DNA: TGTGCCAGTAGCACCGGGACTAGCGGGAGTGTGGGGGAGACCCAGTACTTC.

This sequence joins TRBV28 and TRBJ2-1; D not resolved. This CDR3 has 13 amino acids. V dropped 6 bases and J dropped 5 bases, with 11 bases sitting between them. CDR1 is MDHEN, CDR2 SYDVKM, per germline. As DNA, the CDR3 is TGTGCCAGCAGGCCGATCGAGAACAATGAGCAGTTCTTC. The encoded protein is CASRPIENNEQFF. The variable domain in full, with the rest retrieved from reference TRBV28 and TRBJ2-1, is DVKVTQSSRYLVKRTGEKVFLECVQDMDHENMFWYRQDPGLGLRLIYFSYDVKMKEKGDIPEGYSVSREKKERFSLILESASTNQTSMYLCASRPIENNEQFFGPGTRLTVL.

V usage is TRBV9 and J usage is TRBJ2-7; 7 nucleotides agree with TRBD1. The ends lost 3 bases at V and 2 bases at J; junction bases unmatched: 5. Germline assignment: CDR1 SGDLS and CDR2 YYNGEE. The CDR3 runs 14 residues. CDR3 sequence reads: CASSGRDSTYEQYF. The CDR3 DNA reads TGTGCCAGCAGCGGCCGGGACAGCACCTACGAGCAGTACTTC.

The rearrangement links TRBV5-6 to TRBJ1-4; D is unclear. The germline V gene encodes CDR1 SGHDT and CDR2 YYEEEE. The CDR3 length is 15 residues. Trimming stripped 1 base from V and 5 bases from J, with 12 bases between. The CDR3 reads CASSLSGRGNEKLFF. CDR3 nucleotide sequence: TGTGCCAGCAGCTTGTCTGGGAGAGGGAATGAAAAACTGTTTTTT.

This chain joins TRBV27 and TRBJ2-7; TRBD2 matches at 10 bases. Germline V CDR1 and CDR2: MNHEY, SMNVEV (reference sequence). CDR3 size: 12 residues. V was clipped by 8 bases and J by 9 bases; unmatched bases: 7. The CDR3 bases are TGTGCCAGCTGGACTAGCGGAGGCGGGCAGTACTTC. Translated: CASWTSGGGQYF.

J is TRBJ1-3 and V is TRBV19; unclear D gene. V was clipped by 9 bases and J by 0 bases, with 6 bases between them. Germline V gene sequence: CDR1 LNHDA, CDR2 SQIVND (reference sequence). CDR3 size: 12 residues. The CDR3 DNA follows: TGTGCCAGCTGTAGCTCTGGAAACACCATATATTTT. It translates to CASCSSGNTIYF.

The chain combines TRBV28 with TRBJ1-5; TRBD1 matches at 9 bases. This CDR3 is built from 20 residues. Germline V CDR1 and CDR2: MDHEN, SYDVKM. The V and J ends lost 1 base and 2 bases, in that order; junction bases with no gene match: 15. The CDR3 spells CASSLYPLLPWTGGNQPQHF. As DNA, the CDR3 is TGTGCCAGCAGTTTATACCCGCTTCTACCGTGGACAGGGGGCAATCAGCCCCAGCATTTT.